These 13 T cell receptor beta chains were sequenced from one sample in a study of shared clonotypes between healthy human individuals. Clones were sequenced by immunoSEQ multiplex PCR, and TCRdb holds only the in-frame ones, with some missing. The table has over a million clones, 75% to 80% seen once; the top ten hold about 0.52%. The sample taken for sequencing was memory CD4+ T cells from PBMCs. Subset described: CD45RA-negative fraction. These receptors came from a young man in good health. Some clones in this sample may be carry-over from other donors' samples.

As to this clone: Additional DNA sequences in this sample encode the identical CDR3. The J gene is TRBJ2-4, the V gene TRBV7-2, with a weak D call TRBD2 (5 bases). The germline CDR1 and CDR2 sequences are SGHTA and FQGNSA. Trimming removed 0 bases at V and 1 base at J, with 7 bases between. This CDR3 is built from 15 residues. CDR3 nucleotides: TGTGCCAGCAGCTTAGCAGGACTTGCCAAAAACATTCAGTACTTC. This codes for CASSLAGLAKNIQYF.

The chain combines TRBV18 with TRBJ1-4; 10 nucleotides match TRBD1. The CDR3 sequence is 15 residues long. CDR1 and CDR2 from the germline V gene are KGHSH and LQKENI. Unmatched junction bases numbered 5, after V lost 2 bases and J lost 8 bases. In DNA, the CDR3 is TGTGCCAGCTCACCATCCGGACAGGGGGAAGAAAAACTGTTTTTT. Translating it yields CASSPSGQGEEKLFF.

The genes are TRBV11-2 and TRBJ2-5, with a possible D match to TRBD1 (7 bases). V was pared by 8 bases and J by 4 bases, with 14 bases between. CDR3 length: 13 amino acids. Germline V lookup: CDR1 SGHAT, CDR2 FQNNGV. CDR3 nucleotides: TGTGCCAGCGGCGGGGCAGGGGGAGAGACCCAGTACTTC. It translates to CASGGAGGETQYF.

This chain's CDR3 is CASSQVIRRRNTEAFF. In DNA form, the CDR3 reads TGTGCCAGCAGCCAAGTCATAAGGCGTAGGAACACTGAAGCTTTCTTT. V is TRBV14 and J is TRBJ1-1, with unresolved D. Between the trimmed V and J ends, which lost 1 base and 1 base, there was a span of 13 bases. The V gene's germline CDR1 is SGHDN and CDR2 FVKESK. The CDR3 extends over 16 amino acids.

This clone has more than one count but fewer than ten. The rearrangement uses TRBV4-2 and TRBJ2-1; weak D call: TRBD2 (5 bases). Trimming left V 0 bases short and J 6 bases short, with 18 bases between. The V gene's germline CDR1 is LGHNA and CDR2 YNFKEQ. The CDR3 contains 17 residues. CDR3 amino acids: CASSQDGSASYTNEQFF. As DNA, the CDR3 is TGTGCCAGCAGCCAAGATGGTTCGGCTAGCTATACCAATGAGCAGTTCTTC.

The rearrangement joins TRBV7-2 to TRBJ2-1; D may be TRBD2 (8 bases). Per germline, CDR1 SGHTA and CDR2 FQGNSA. The CDR3 sequence is 15 residues long. V was pared by 4 bases and J by 6 bases, with 16 bases between. The CDR3, as DNA: TGTGCCAGCAGCTCATGGGACAGCGGGGGCAATGAGCAGTTCTTC. It is translated as CASSSWDSGGNEQFF.

The chain carries TRBV2 and TRBJ2-1; D possibly corresponds to TRBD1 (5 bases). CDR3 size: 14 residues. The V gene lost 6 bases and the J gene lost 4 bases, with 13 bases spanning the gap. Germline assignment: CDR1 SNHLY and CDR2 FYNNEI. The CDR3 DNA sequence: TGTGCCAGCAGGGGGCTAGTAGCATACAATGAGCAGTTCTTC. This translates into CASRGLVAYNEQFF.

The V and J genes are TRBV5-1 and TRBJ1-2; D gene ambiguous. This CDR3 has 15 residues. Germline values: CDR1 SGHRS, CDR2 YFSETQ. Trimming took 4 bases from V and 3 from J, leaving 16 bases between them. The CDR3: CASSRIADSDYGYTF. CDR3 nucleotide sequence: TGCGCCAGCAGCCGTATTGCAGACTCCGACTATGGCTACACCTTC.

This clone was counted between two and nine times. The genes are TRBV6-6 and TRBJ1-5; 9 positions match TRBD1. The junction had 7 bases not matched to a gene; V was cut back by 7 bases and J by 6 bases. Germline lookup yields CDR1 MNHNY and CDR2 SVGAGI (reference sequence). The CDR3 is 14 residues long. CDR3 amino acids: CASKKGQGTQPQHF. The DNA of the CDR3 is TGTGCCAGCAAAAAGGGACAGGGCACTCAGCCCCAGCATTTT.

The chain combines TRBV5-1 with TRBJ2-5, with D possibly called TRBD1 or TRBD2 (5 bases each). Per germline, CDR1 SGHRS and CDR2 YFSETQ. The CDR3 extends over 14 amino acids. The V gene lost 4 bases and the J gene lost 5 bases, with 15 bases spanning the gap. The CDR3 bases are TGCGCCAGCAGCATAGGGACGGCTAAGGAGACCCAGTACTTC. It codes for CASSIGTAKETQYF.

This clone was seen just once. V gene TRBV28 combines with J gene TRBJ2-3; 8 bases fit TRBD2. The CDR3 spans 15 residues. The ends lost 4 bases at V and 2 bases at J; junction bases unmatched: 5. Germline V gene data show CDR1 as MDHEN and CDR2 as SYDVKM. The CDR3 loop is CASSSPSGYTDTQYF. In DNA, the CDR3 is TGTGCCAGCAGTTCCCCTAGCGGGTACACAGATACGCAGTATTTT.

The rearrangement uses TRBV10-3 and TRBJ2-7; the D is unclear. The CDR3 has 14 residues. Per the germline V gene, CDR1 is ENHRY and CDR2 is SYGVKD. The V and J ends lost 3 bases and 0 bases respectively, with 9 bases between them. The CDR3 DNA sequence: TGTGCCATCAGTGAAACCCCGGACTCCTACGAGCAGTACTTC. This codes for CAISETPDSYEQYF.

A note on this clone: Other DNA sequences in the same sample also yield this CDR3. The chain has TRBV5-4 and TRBJ1-4; 9 bases match TRBD1. V dropped 3 bases and J dropped 8; count of bases not matched to a gene: 5. Looked up from germline, CDR1 is SGHNT and CDR2 is YYREEE (reference sequence). This CDR3 comprises 14 residues. CDR3 nucleotide sequence: TGTGCCAGCAGCTCCCGGGACAGGGACGAAAAACTGTTTTTT. Translation gives CASSSRDRDEKLFF.